This T cell receptor beta chain comes out of a study of shared clonotypes between healthy human individuals. The CDR3 has 15 amino acids. Germline CDR1 reads KGHSH; CDR2 reads LQKENI. V lost 2 bases and J 4 bases, leaving 13 bases between the germline ends. A word on this clone: What it binds is unknown.

Study-wide findings and caveats: Clonotypes shared by all four donors outscored non-shared clonotypes in generation probability. Depth was large, yet rarefaction showed that sorted-subset sequencing was incomplete.

The method was immunoSEQ multiplex PCR; TCRdb's version includes in-frame clones alone and lacks a portion of them. Of about 2 million clones in the sample, roughly 95% are singletons; the top ten hold approximately 0.13%. This chain links TRBV18 with TRBJ2-3, with D unresolved. The receptor comes from a man between 18 and 35 years old in good health. The specimen was naive CD4+ T cells sorted from blood. Subset reported: CD45RA+ positively selected. CDR3 residues: CASSPWVQRADTQYF. CDR3 sequence (DNA): TGTGCCAGCTCACCATGGGTCCAACGGGCAGATACGCAGTATTTT.